One TCR beta chain is described in this entry. Original data processing: Amplification from reference gene primers served as the basis for estimated nucleated cell counts. Method: immunoSEQ multiplex PCR; TCRdb's copy keeps in-frame clones and lacks some. The V and J calls and clone size come from that table; D and trimming were worked out from the DNA. This sample has about 300,000 clones, with more than 85% found just once. The sample belongs to a study of blood T cell repertoires in COVID-19. Study overall: Samples of COVID-19 (acute and convalescent) were obtained from the United States, Italy and Spain. PBMCs, B-cell-depleted T cells, or T cells provided the cDNA or gDNA that made up the material.

Looked up from germline, CDR1 is SGHRS and CDR2 is YFSETQ. The CDR3 length is 15 residues. The J segment lost 5 bases and the V segment lost 7 bases, leaving 13 bases of the junction unmatched. The chain uses TRBV5-1 and TRBJ2-3, with 7 bases fitting TRBD2. The TCR originated in a man in his sixties or seventies with acute or convalescent COVID-19. Input material: peripheral blood. The CDR3 here is CASQLEASGGDTQYF. CDR3 nucleotides: TGCGCCAGCCAACTGGAGGCCTCGGGGGGAGATACGCAGTATTTT. Based on the CDR3 plus reference TRBV5-1 and TRBJ2-3, the full variable domain is KAGVTQTPRYLIKTRGQQVTLSCSPISGHRSVSWYQQTPGQGLQFLFEYFSETQRNKGNFPGRFSGRQFSNSRSEMNVSTLELGDSALYLCASQLEASGGDTQYFGPGTRLTVL.